These T cell receptor beta chains were read from a single sample in a study of cytomegalovirus exposure and HLA in healthy donors. Generated by immunoSEQ multiplex PCR, the TCRdb table keeps only in-frame clones and is missing some. The table lists about 130,000 clones, roughly 80% of them singletons. The sample comprised PBMCs. The source of these receptors is a boy aged 10-17 years in good health and CMV-seronegative. CDR3s include the opening cysteine and the closing phenylalanine or tryptophan. The D gene is left open where the match is weak. Size is stated for part of the rows, as once, few or many counts, or as a class when the clone is expanded.

V gene	clone size	D gene	J gene	CDR3 protein	CDR3 DNA
TRBV5-4	NA	TRBD2	TRBJ2-3	CASSPRELAGGTDTQYF	TGTGCCAGCAGCCCCCGAGAACTAGCGGGGGGCACAGATACGCAGTATTTT
TRBV7-2	NA	TRBD2	TRBJ2-5	CASSLGGGSMETQYF	TGTGCCAGCAGCTTAGGGGGCGGGAGTATGGAGACCCAGTACTTC
TRBV2	NA	NA	TRBJ1-1	CASSEWAGNTEAFF	TGTGCCAGCAGTGAATGGGCAGGGAACACTGAAGCTTTCTTT
TRBV2	NA	TRBD1	TRBJ1-4	CASSPGTGDEKLFF	TGTGCCAGCAGCCCCGGGACAGGGGATGAAAAACTGTTTTTT
TRBV30	NA	NA	TRBJ1-1	CAWSLGRGGTEAFF	TGTGCCTGGAGTTTAGGGCGGGGTGGCACTGAAGCTTTCTTT
TRBV30	NA	NA	TRBJ2-7	CAWSGGSYEQYF	TGTGCCTGGTCCGGGGGCTCCTACGAGCAGTACTTC
TRBV5-6	once	TRBD2	TRBJ2-1	CASSFRTSTYNEQFF	TGTGCCAGCAGCTTTAGGACTAGCACCTACAATGAGCAGTTCTTC
TRBV4-1	NA	TRBD2	TRBJ2-1	CASSQLRTSGRVYNEQFF	TGCGCCAGCAGCCAACTCAGGACTAGCGGGAGAGTTTACAATGAGCAGTTCTTC
TRBV30	NA	NA	TRBJ2-7	CAWDAGSDIPYEQYF	TGTGCCTGGGACGCTGGGAGCGACATCCCTTACGAGCAGTACTTC
TRBV7-9	NA	NA	TRBJ2-3	CASSLDRVGDTQYF	TGTGCCAGCAGCTTAGACAGGGTGGGAGATACGCAGTATTTT
TRBV29-1	NA	NA	TRBJ1-4	CSVVWDWAGDEKLFF	TGCAGCGTTGTTTGGGACTGGGCTGGGGATGAAAAACTGTTTTTT
TRBV27	NA	NA	TRBJ1-5	CASNYWVNQPQHF	TGTGCCAGCAACTACTGGGTCAATCAGCCCCAGCATTTT
TRBV19	once	TRBD1	TRBJ1-2	CASSIDRGNYGYTF	TGTGCCAGTAGTATCGACAGGGGGAACTATGGCTACACCTTC
TRBV4-2	NA	TRBD2	TRBJ2-2	CASSQDAGGPGELFF	TGTGCCAGCAGCCAAGATGCGGGAGGGCCCGGGGAGCTGTTTTTT
TRBV29-1	NA	TRBD1	TRBJ2-3	CSASQTGGDTQYF	TGCAGCGCCAGCCAGACAGGGGGAGATACGCAGTATTTT
TRBV13	NA	TRBD1	TRBJ2-3	CASSRTGDRVGNTQYF	TGTGCCAGCAGCCGCACGGGGGACAGGGTCGGAAATACGCAGTATTTT
TRBV28	NA	TRBD1	TRBJ1-1	CASSLRQGQNTEAFF	TGTGCCAGCAGTTTAAGACAGGGCCAGAACACTGAAGCTTTCTTT
TRBV30	NA	TRBD2	TRBJ2-1	CAWSGSREGRNEQFF	TGTGCCTGGAGTGGCTCGCGGGAGGGCCGGAATGAGCAGTTCTTC
TRBV19	NA	NA	TRBJ2-1	CASSIWGVGSYNEQFF	TGTGCCAGTAGTATATGGGGGGTCGGATCCTACAATGAGCAGTTCTTC
TRBV6-1	NA	TRBD1	TRBJ1-1	CASRRWDSGTEAFF	TGTGCCAGCAGGCGGTGGGACAGTGGGACTGAAGCTTTCTTT
TRBV4-1	NA	NA	TRBJ1-4	CASSLSFEKLFF	TGCGCCAGCAGCCTGTCATTCGAAAAACTGTTTTTT
TRBV11-2	few	NA	TRBJ2-1	CASRPVQRSHNEQFF	TGTGCCAGCAGGCCGGTCCAGCGGAGCCACAATGAGCAGTTCTTC
TRBV9	NA	NA	TRBJ2-1	CASSVGAFDEQFF	TGTGCCAGCAGCGTAGGAGCTTTTGATGAGCAGTTCTTC
TRBV7-9	NA	NA	TRBJ2-1	CASSLALASNEQFF	TGTGCCAGCAGCTTAGCCCTAGCGAGCAATGAGCAGTTCTTC
TRBV4-1	NA	TRBD2	TRBJ2-7	CASSQDPGTSGYEQYF	TGCGCCAGCAGCCAAGATCCCGGGACTAGCGGATACGAGCAGTACTTC
TRBV5-8	NA	TRBD1	TRBJ2-2	CASSRQGAAAGELFF	TGTGCCAGCAGTCGACAGGGGGCGGCTGCCGGGGAGCTGTTTTTT
TRBV7-2	NA	NA	TRBJ2-7	CASSLGAGKLGEQYF	TGTGCCAGCAGCTTAGGGGCGGGAAAGCTGGGGGAGCAGTACTTC
TRBV2	NA	TRBD1	TRBJ2-7	CASTATGGGYEQYF	TGTGCCAGCACCGCGACAGGGGGTGGCTACGAGCAGTACTTC
TRBV19	NA	TRBD1	TRBJ1-5	CASRRSGTGFSGVWNAPNQPQHF	TGTGCCAGTCGTCGATCCGGGACAGGTTTTTCGGGGGTCTGGAATGCCCCCAATCAGCCCCAGCATTTT
TRBV5-6	NA	NA	TRBJ2-1	CASSFQRDYNEQFF	TGTGCCAGCAGCTTCCAGCGAGACTACAATGAGCAGTTCTTC
TRBV5-1	NA	NA	TRBJ2-5	CASSLDRRETQYF	TGCGCCAGCAGCTTGGACCGGAGAGAGACCCAGTACTTC
TRBV6-7	few	NA	TRBJ2-7	CASSYPNSGSNEQYF	TGTGCCAGCAGTTACCCGAACAGTGGGTCCAACGAGCAGTACTTC
TRBV2	NA	NA	TRBJ2-7	CASSEDGGGYEQYF	TGTGCCAGCAGTGAAGATGGGGGCGGGTACGAGCAGTACTTC
TRBV6-6	NA	NA	TRBJ1-2	CAGSSPRGYTF	TGTGCCGGGTCGAGTCCGCGGGGCTACACCTTC